The entry below describes one TCR beta chain. Antigen: not known. The sample comes from a study of cytotoxic CD8 clonotypes in ibrutinib-treated CLL. On the study more broadly: After a median roughly 12 months on treatment (6 to 36), response samples were drawn. Mean per-sample yields comprised just over 250,000 productive templates and fewer than 95,000 productive rearrangements. Study conclusions and caveats: On treatment, the uncommon public clonotypes contracted or remained stable.

Investigators sought sequencing depths of between 1 in 200,000 and 1 in 1 million T cells. Profiled with immunoSEQ multiplex PCR; TCRdb holds only in-frame clones, not every one. The sample records about 140,000 clones, about 72% being singletons. The sequence was obtained from a human donor with chronic lymphocytic leukemia. The material sequenced was PBMCs, taken after 12 months of ibrutinib treatment.

The CDR3, as DNA: TGTGCCAGCAGCTTCTTTGTTGTCTTGCGGGAGTCCGACGAGCAGTACTTC. Translation: CASSFFVVLRESDEQYF. V is TRBV7-2 and J is TRBJ2-7, with 7 bases identical to TRBD2. Germline CDR1 is SGHTA and CDR2 is FQGNSA. The CDR3 loop spans 17 amino acids. Germline trimming cut 3 bases from V and 5 bases from J; bases unmatched to any gene: 16.